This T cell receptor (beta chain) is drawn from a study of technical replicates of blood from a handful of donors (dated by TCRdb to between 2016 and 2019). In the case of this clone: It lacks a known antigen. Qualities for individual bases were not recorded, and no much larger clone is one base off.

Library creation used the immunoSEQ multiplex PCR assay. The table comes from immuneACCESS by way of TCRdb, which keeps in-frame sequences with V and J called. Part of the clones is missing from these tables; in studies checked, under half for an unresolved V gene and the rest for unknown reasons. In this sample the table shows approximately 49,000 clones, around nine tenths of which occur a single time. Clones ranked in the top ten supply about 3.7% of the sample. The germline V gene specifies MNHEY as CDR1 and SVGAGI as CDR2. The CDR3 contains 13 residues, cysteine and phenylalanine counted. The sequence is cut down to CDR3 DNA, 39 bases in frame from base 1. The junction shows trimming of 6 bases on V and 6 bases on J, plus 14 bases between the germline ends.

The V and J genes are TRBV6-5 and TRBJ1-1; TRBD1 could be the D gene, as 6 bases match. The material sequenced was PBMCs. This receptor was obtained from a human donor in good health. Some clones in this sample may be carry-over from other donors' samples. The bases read TGTGCCAGCAGACTACAGGGTTTGGCTGAAGCTTTCTTT. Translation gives CASRLQGLAEAFF.